This passage covers 29 T cell receptor beta chains from one sample sequenced in a study of cytomegalovirus exposure and HLA in healthy donors. Vbeta (60) and Jbeta (13) primers were used in the PCR. TCRdb's table, derived via immunoSEQ multiplex PCR, lists solely in-frame clones and lacks some. The sample has some 30,000 clones, roughly 84% seen once. The specimen sequenced was PBMCs. Receptor source: a woman younger than 35 in good health and CMV-seronegative.

The chain links TRBV30 to TRBJ2-2, with TRBD2 identical over 8 bases. This CDR3 region has 16 residues. With 7 bases clipped from V and 5 bases from J, the junction kept 15 bases outside the gene matches. Germline V gene data show CDR1 as GTSNPN and CDR2 as SVGIG (reference sequence). The CDR3 sequence is CASPGTRGRPTGELFF. The CDR3 coding sequence is TGTGCCTCCCCCGGGACTAGGGGGAGACCGACCGGGGAGCTGTTTTTT.

This sequence joins TRBV19 and TRBJ2-5, with TRBD2 matching over 8 bases. The DNA end lines up better with TRBJ2-7; the J call may be wrong. The CDR3 extends over 14 amino acids. From germline, CDR1 is LNHDA and CDR2 SQIVND (reference sequence). The CDR3 region has the DNA TGTGCCAGTAGTATAACTAGCGGTGAGTACGAGCAGTACTTC. Protein sequence: CASSITSGEYEQYF.

This chain uses TRBV28 with TRBJ1-1; TRBD1 aligns across 8 bases. V was clipped by 9 bases and J by 4 bases; unmatched bases: 16. Germline V gene sequence: CDR1 MDHEN, CDR2 SYDVKM. The CDR3 totals 16 residues. CDR3 in DNA: TGTGCCAGTCGCCCCCCCGCAGGGGGCGCAGGCACTGAAGCTTTCTTT. It yields the protein CASRPPAGGAGTEAFF.

The V gene is TRBV18, the J gene TRBJ1-1, with 11 positions matching TRBD1. This CDR3 region has 16 residues. The ends lost 6 bases at V and 5 bases at J; junction bases unmatched: 11. Germline V gene lookup returns CDR1 KGHSH and CDR2 LQKENI. Here the CDR3 DNA reads TGTGCCAGCTCTCTTGGACAGGGGGCGCCGGGGACTGAAGCTTTCTTT. Its translation is CASSLGQGAPGTEAFF.

This clone was counted between two and nine times. The chain carries TRBV6-1 and TRBJ1-5; perhaps TRBD1 as D (5 bases). This CDR3 has 14 residues. V was pared by 3 bases and J by 4 bases, with 10 bases between. Germline loops: CDR1 MNHNS, CDR2 SASEGT. CDR3 region: CASSDGGENQPQHF. The CDR3 bases are TGTGCCAGCAGTGATGGGGGGGAAAATCAGCCCCAGCATTTT.

The gene calls are TRBV6-4 and TRBJ2-4, with D unclear. The germline V gene has CDR1 MRHNA and CDR2 SNTAGT. This CDR3 has 13 residues. Trimming took off 3 bases at V and 4 bases at J, with 7 bases between the two ends. DNA of the CDR3: TGTGCCAGCAGTGAAACATCAAAAAACATTCAGTACTTC. This sequence encodes CASSETSKNIQYF.

The gene calls are TRBV5-6 and TRBJ2-4; D possibly corresponds to TRBD2 (5 bases). Germline CDR1 and CDR2: SGHDT and YYEEEE. Trimming removed 0 bases at V and 12 bases at J, with 16 bases between. This CDR3 contains 14 residues. As DNA, the CDR3 is TGTGCCAGCAGCTTGGTGGGCTCCCTAGCTAATCAGTACTTC. Translating it yields CASSLVGSLANQYF.

The CDR3 DNA follows: TGTGCCAGCAGTTTTCAGACAGGGAAGAACACTGAAGCTTTCTTT. Translation gives CASSFQTGKNTEAFF. V and J are TRBV6-5 and TRBJ1-1, with TRBD1 matching over 7 bases. Per the germline V gene, CDR1 is MNHEY and CDR2 is SVGAGI. V trimming: 4 bases; J trimming: 1 base; junction bases outside the gene matches: 6. This CDR3 has 15 amino acids.

This rearrangement joins TRBV6-1 to TRBJ1-3; D is possibly TRBD1 (6 bases). V was clipped by 5 bases and J by 2 bases, with 10 bases between them. The CDR3 extends over 14 amino acids. CDR1 is MNHNS and CDR2 is SASEGT in the germline V gene. The CDR3 sequence is CASSTTGAGNTIYF. Here the CDR3 DNA reads TGTGCCAGCAGTACGACAGGAGCTGGAAACACCATATATTTT.

This rearrangement joins TRBV28 to TRBJ2-1, with 9 nucleotides matching TRBD2. V shed 4 bases and J 7 bases; nucleotides not matched to a gene: 8. Germline values: CDR1 MDHEN, CDR2 SYDVKM. CDR3 length: 15 amino acids. CDR3 sequence: CASSSLSGSSNEQFF. In nucleotides, the CDR3 is TGTGCCAGCAGTTCCCTTAGCGGGAGCTCAAATGAGCAGTTCTTC.

This sequence joins TRBV4-2 and TRBJ2-3, with D tentatively TRBD2 (6 bases). Germline-derived CDR1 and CDR2 are LGHNA and YNFKEQ. V shed 2 bases and J shed 2 bases, with 20 bases lying between them. The CDR3 has 18 amino acids. CDR3 region: CASSQYSFPGENTDTQYF. The CDR3 DNA reads TGTGCCAGCAGCCAATACTCCTTTCCGGGGGAAAACACAGATACGCAGTATTTT.

The V gene is TRBV30, the J gene TRBJ1-3; the D is unclear. This CDR3 has 15 amino acids. The V and J ends lost 1 base and 0 bases respectively, with 10 bases between them. Germline V lookup: CDR1 GTSNPN, CDR2 SVGIG (reference sequence). CDR3 DNA sequence: TGTGCCTGGAGTGCCTACTCGAGCTCTGGAAACACCATATATTTT. Its translation: CAWSAYSSSGNTIYF.

The rearrangement uses TRBV7-9 and TRBJ2-6; no clear D gene. The germline gives CDR1 SEHNR, CDR2 FQNEAQ (reference sequence). The CDR3 consists of 16 residues. Trimming pared 5 bases from V and 0 bases from J, leaving 11 bases between. In DNA, the CDR3 is TGTGCCAGCAGCCCCCGCCAGCGCTCTGGGGCCAACGTCCTGACTTTC. Translating it yields CASSPRQRSGANVLTF. Looking up the rest from reference TRBV7-9 and TRBJ2-6 gives the full variable domain: DTGVSQNPRHKITKRGQNVTFRCDPISEHNRLYWYRQTLGQGPEFLTYFQNEAQLEKSRLLSDRFSAERPKGSFSTLEIQRTEQGDSAMYLCASSPRQRSGANVLTFGAGSRLTVL.

The CDR3 coding sequence is TGTGCCAGCAGCGTAGGACACAGGGAAGAGACCCAGTACTTC. Translation gives CASSVGHREETQYF. V and J are TRBV9 and TRBJ2-5; maybe TRBD1 (6 bases). Germline CDR1 SGDLS, CDR2 YYNGEE. V was shortened by 0 bases and J by 3 bases, with 9 bases between the two germline ends. The CDR3 sequence is 14 residues long.

This clone was observed a handful of times. The J gene is TRBJ1-4, the V gene TRBV4-1, with D tentatively TRBD1 (5 bases). Trimming removed 4 bases at V and 2 bases at J, with 5 bases between. The V gene's germline CDR1 is MGHRA and CDR2 YSYEKL. The length of the CDR3 is 13 residues. CDR3 protein: CASSPGTNEKLFF. For the CDR3, the DNA is TGCGCCAGCAGCCCAGGGACTAATGAAAAACTGTTTTTT.

This clone appeared once. V gene TRBV6-1 combines with J gene TRBJ1-5; 7 nucleotides line up with TRBD1. CDR1 is MNHNS and CDR2 is SASEGT in the germline V gene. CDR3 size: 14 residues. Unmatched junction bases numbered 4, after V lost 4 bases and J lost 4 bases. This CDR3 is CASSGGQANQPQHF. The DNA of the CDR3 is TGTGCCAGCAGTGGAGGACAGGCAAATCAGCCCCAGCATTTT.

The chain links TRBV6-4 to TRBJ2-6, with D tentatively TRBD2 (5 bases). The germline V and J ends were trimmed by 2 bases and 4 bases, with 9 bases remaining between them. The CDR3 sequence is 15 residues long. CDR1 is MRHNA, CDR2 SNTAGT, per germline. This CDR3 is CASSDRAGGANVLTF. CDR3 sequence (DNA): TGTGCCAGCAGTGACAGGGCGGGCGGGGCCAACGTCCTGACTTTC.

The CDR3 DNA reads as TGCGCCAGCAGCCAAGCGGCTAGCGGGGGACTCGGGCACGAGCAGTACTTC. Amino acid sequence: CASSQAASGGLGHEQYF. The chain combines TRBV4-3 with TRBJ2-7; 10 bases match TRBD2. The CDR3 runs 17 residues. Germline trimming cut 1 base from V and 5 bases from J; bases unmatched to any gene: 11. Per the germline V gene, CDR1 is LGHNA and CDR2 is YSLEER.

This chain uses TRBV27 with TRBJ2-1; the match to TRBD2 covers 10 bases. The V and J ends lost 4 bases and 6 bases, in that order; junction bases with no gene match: 3. This CDR3 contains 14 residues. CDR1 is MNHEY, CDR2 SMNVEV, per germline (reference sequence). The CDR3 DNA is TGTGCCAGCAGTTCTAGCGGGAGTGCCAATGAGCAGTTCTTC. Translating it yields CASSSSGSANEQFF.

V is TRBV19 and J is TRBJ2-2; the D gene is possibly TRBD2 (5 bases). Germline CDR1 is LNHDA and CDR2 is SQIVND (reference sequence). Trimming removed 0 bases at V and 7 bases at J, with 18 bases between. The CDR3 has 17 amino acids. CDR3 in amino acids: CASSIDGPEASGGELFF. Written as DNA, the CDR3 is TGTGCCAGTAGTATAGATGGGCCGGAGGCGAGCGGCGGGGAGCTGTTTTTT.

This chain joins TRBV7-7 and TRBJ2-5; 11 bases align to TRBD2. Losses at the gene ends were 3 bases for V and 2 bases for J; bases not matched to a gene: 5. Germline-derived CDR1 and CDR2 are SSHAT and FNYEAQ (reference sequence). CDR3 length: 16 residues. The CDR3 spells CASSFSSGGPQETQYF. The CDR3 nucleotides read TGTGCCAGCAGCTTTTCTAGCGGGGGGCCACAAGAGACCCAGTACTTC.

V usage is TRBV25-1 and J usage is TRBJ2-3; 8 positions match TRBD1. With 4 bases clipped from V and 6 bases from J, the junction kept 6 bases outside the gene matches. CDR1 and CDR2 from the germline V gene are MGHDK and SYGVNS. This CDR3 has 14 amino acids. CDR3 protein: CASSGGQGRDTQYF. The CDR3 region has the DNA TGTGCCAGCAGTGGCGGACAGGGAAGGGATACGCAGTATTTT.

This chain links TRBV7-2 with TRBJ2-2; D not certain. This CDR3 contains 12 residues. Between the trimmed V and J ends, which lost 4 bases and 3 bases, there was a span of 3 bases. Per the germline V gene, CDR1 is SGHTA and CDR2 is FQGNSA. The CDR3 DNA reads TGTGCCAGCAGCTACTACACCGGGGAGCTGTTTTTT. Translated: CASSYYTGELFF.

This rearrangement joins TRBV4-3 to TRBJ2-5, with D possibly matching TRBD2 (5 bases). Trimming shortened V by 0 bases and J by 6 bases, and 14 bases separated the two germline ends. The length of the CDR3 is 15 residues. The V gene's germline CDR1 is LGHNA and CDR2 YSLEER. CDR3 bases: TGCGCCAGCAGCCAAGATCGGGGAAACTATAAGACCCAGTACTTC. Residues: CASSQDRGNYKTQYF.

This rearrangement joins TRBV28 to TRBJ2-5, with D possibly being TRBD1 (6 bases). Germline values: CDR1 MDHEN, CDR2 SYDVKM. The ends were cut back, 5 bases at V and 0 bases at J, with 13 bases in the middle. This CDR3 is built from 15 residues. As DNA, the CDR3 is TGTGCCAGCAGTCACGGACAGTCGTACCAAGAGACCCAGTACTTC. Translation gives CASSHGQSYQETQYF.

The rearrangement joins TRBV18 to TRBJ2-1, with D perhaps matching TRBD1 (6 bases). The V end was cut by 0 bases, the J end by 6 bases, with 21 bases between. Germline V CDR1 and CDR2: KGHSH, LQKENI. This CDR3 is 18 amino acids long. The chain's CDR3 is CASSPPGQRLSPGNEQFF. CDR3 sequence (DNA): TGTGCCAGCTCACCACCCGGACAGCGACTGTCCCCTGGCAATGAGCAGTTCTTC.

This clone was counted once. Relative to the germline gene, one junction end is altered; a read error may explain this. The CDR3 nucleotides are TGTGCCAGCAGCTTACTAGGGAGCTATGGCTACCCCTTC. The encoded protein is CASSLLGSYGYPF. This sequence joins TRBV11-2 and TRBJ1-2, with D uncertain. This CDR3 is built from 13 residues. From germline, CDR1 is SGHAT and CDR2 FQNNGV. Combining the CDR3 with reference TRBV11-2 and TRBJ1-2 gives the whole variable domain EAGVAQSPRYKIIEKRQSVAFWCNPISGHATLYWYQQILGQGPKLLIQFQNNGVVDDSQLPKDRFSAERLKGVDSTLKIQPAKLEDSAVYLCASSLLGSYGYPFGSGTRLTVV.

V gene TRBV19 combines with J gene TRBJ1-2; 7 bases are shared with TRBD1. This CDR3 spans 16 amino acids. J gave up 3 bases and V 3 bases, and 10 bases lay outside the gene matches. CDR1 and CDR2 (germline): LNHDA, SQIVND (reference sequence). The CDR3 is CASSMKVTGTDYGYTF. The CDR3 nucleotides are TGTGCCAGTAGTATGAAGGTTACCGGGACAGACTATGGCTACACCTTC.

With respect to this clone: The junction and the germline gene differ at one end; a read error may be behind it. This sequence joins TRBV7-6 and TRBJ1-5; D is uncertain. The germline CDR1 and CDR2 sequences are SGHVS and FNYEAQ. This CDR3 has 12 residues. CDR3 coding DNA: TGTTCCAGCAGCTCCCGGTTTCAGCCCCAGCATTTT. This gives the protein CSSSSRFQPQHF.